What follows are 16 T cell receptor beta chains derived from one specimen sequenced in a study of vaccination and CD4 T cells after COVID-19. Their cognate antigens are unknown. With the Oncomine TCR Beta short-read assay, DNA from cultured CD4+ T cells was sequenced. Via MiXCR, TCRdb re-called the PCR reads, giving one row per CDR3 protein. This sample carries 15,000 or so distinct CDR3 sequences, less than 75% of them seen once, and the ten largest clones take roughly 15%. Treatment described: approximately 11-day PBMC culture with coronavirus spike peptide pools or control peptides (ViraFEST assay). The sample taken for sequencing was CD4+ T cells from blood, cultured in vitro. All receptors come from a human donor who had recovered from COVID-19.

The chain links TRBV20-1 to TRBJ1-1; D not certain. V was shortened by 6 bases and J by 0 bases, with 17 bases between the two germline ends. CDR1 is DFQATT, CDR2 SNEGSKA, per germline (reference sequence). The CDR3 contains 15 residues. The CDR3 sequence is CSAPTGPALNTEAFF. The CDR3 DNA follows: TGCAGTGCCCCGACGGGCCCGGCCCTGAACACTGAAGCTTTCTTT.

The V and J genes are TRBV18 and TRBJ2-3, with no clear D. The CDR3 is made up of 14 amino acids. V lost 1 base to trimming and J lost 0 bases, with 5 bases between them. CDR1 is KGHSH and CDR2 is LQKENI in the germline V gene. CDR3 nucleotide sequence: TGTGCCAGCTCACCACAACGGAGCACAGATACGCAGTATTTT. Protein: CASSPQRSTDTQYF.

The rearrangement uses TRBV12-3 or TRBV12-4 and TRBJ1-5; D is ambiguous. The CDR3 is made up of 12 amino acids. Deletions cut 10 bases from V and 3 bases from J, with 10 bases between. CDR3 in DNA: TGTGCCACCGCGGGGAACAATCAGCCCCAGCATTTT. As protein: CATAGNNQPQHF.

The V gene is TRBV2, the J gene TRBJ1-5, with 7 bases fitting TRBD1. Germline V gene data show CDR1 as SNHLY and CDR2 as FYNNEI. The CDR3 has 13 residues. The trim removed 6 bases at V and 5 bases at J, leaving 4 bases unmatched. The CDR3: CASRRDSYQPQHF. DNA of the CDR3: TGTGCCAGCAGAAGGGACAGCTATCAGCCCCAGCATTTT.

In nucleotides, the CDR3 is TGTGCCAGTAGTATCCAGGGAAACACTGAAGCTTTCTTT. This encodes CASSIQGNTEAFF. The chain uses TRBV19 and TRBJ1-1, with D possibly TRBD1 on 5 matching bases. Trimming shortened V by 3 bases and J by 2 bases, and 7 bases separated the two germline ends. The CDR3 spans 13 residues. Germline V gene lookup returns CDR1 LNHDA and CDR2 SQIVND (reference sequence).

The V gene is TRBV28, the J gene TRBJ1-1; D is uncertain. This CDR3 comprises 18 residues. Germline assignment: CDR1 MDHEN and CDR2 SYDVKM. Trimming took 5 bases from V and 3 from J, leaving 25 bases between them. CDR3 amino acids: CASSPTISIKGWDTEAFF. CDR3 bases: TGTGCCAGCAGTCCGACCATATCAATAAAGGGTTGGGACACTGAAGCTTTCTTT.

The chain couples TRBV7-7 to TRBJ2-1; 9 bases line up with TRBD2. J lost 4 bases, V lost 5 bases, and 6 bases had no gene match. This CDR3 comprises 15 residues. The germline CDR1 and CDR2 sequences are SSHAT and FNYEAQ (reference sequence). The CDR3 DNA reads as TGTGCCAGCAGCGTCGCGGGGGGGGTTTACAATGAGCAGTTCTTC. Translated, it gives CASSVAGGVYNEQFF.

This rearrangement joins TRBV7-2 to TRBJ2-7; 10 bases agree with TRBD1. The CDR3 totals 16 residues. The junction had 6 bases not matched to a gene; V was cut back by 3 bases and J by 1 base. CDR1 SGHTA and CDR2 FQGNSA come from the germline V gene. CDR3 protein: CASSFKGTGVSYEQYF. Written as DNA, the CDR3 is TGTGCCAGCAGCTTTAAAGGGACAGGGGTGTCCTACGAGCAGTACTTC. Full variable domain (remainder filled in from reference TRBV7-2 and TRBJ2-7): GAGVSQSPSNKVTEKGKDVELRCDPISGHTALYWYRQSLGQGLEFLIYFQGNSAPDKSGLPSDRFSAERTGGSVSTLTIQRTQQEDSAVYLCASSFKGTGVSYEQYFGPGTRLTVT.

The genes are TRBV28 and TRBJ2-2; D is possibly TRBD1 or TRBD2 (5 bases each). V lost 8 bases and J 4 bases, leaving 11 bases between the germline ends. Germline values: CDR1 MDHEN, CDR2 SYDVKM. The CDR3 extends over 13 amino acids. CDR3 sequence: CASGWGFTGELFF. The CDR3 DNA follows: TGTGCCAGCGGCTGGGGGTTCACCGGGGAGCTGTTTTTT. Complete variable domain (other parts from reference TRBV28 and TRBJ2-2): DVKVTQSSRYLVKRTGEKVFLECVQDMDHENMFWYRQDPGLGLRLIYFSYDVKMKEKGDIPEGYSVSREKKERFSLILESASTNQTSMYLCASGWGFTGELFFGEGSRLTVL.

In its sample, this clonotype was seen a few times. This sequence joins TRBV20-1 and TRBJ1-5, with D unresolved. The V end lost 3 bases, the J end lost 7 bases, and 13 bases lay between the germline ends. The germline V gene encodes CDR1 DFQATT and CDR2 SNEGSKA (reference sequence). The CDR3 totals 13 residues. The CDR3 spells CSARGSFGQPQHF. CDR3 coding DNA: TGCAGTGCTAGGGGGTCCTTCGGGCAGCCCCAGCATTTT.

The rearrangement links TRBV7-3 to TRBJ2-2; 7 bases agree with TRBD2. V lost 5 bases to trimming and J lost 1 base; unmatched junction nucleotides: 10. The length of the CDR3 is 17 residues. Germline CDR1 reads SGHTA; CDR2 reads FQGTGA. The CDR3 DNA is TGTGCCAGCAGCCCACGGAGGGCTAGCGGGAACACCGGGGAGCTGTTTTTT. This codes for CASSPRRASGNTGELFF.

The chain is built from TRBV11-3 and TRBJ2-7; 7 nucleotides line up with TRBD2. Germline CDR1 SGHNT, CDR2 YENEEA. This CDR3 is 14 amino acids long. The trim removed 6 bases at V and 7 bases at J, leaving 12 bases unmatched. In DNA form, the CDR3 reads TGTGCCAGCAGGCCGGCTAGCGGCACTGGGGAGCAGTACTTC. Amino acids: CASRPASGTGEQYF.

This chain connects TRBV4-2 to TRBJ1-2; tentative D call: TRBD1 (5 bases). Trimming took off 3 bases at V and 2 bases at J, with 10 bases between the two ends. Germline V gene lookup returns CDR1 LGHNA and CDR2 YNFKEQ. This CDR3 comprises 14 residues. The CDR3 DNA is TGTGCCAGCAGCCATCTCGACAGAAACTATGGCTACACCTTC. The encoded protein is CASSHLDRNYGYTF.

The CDR3 region has the DNA TGTGCCAGCAGGGCACAGGGTAGGAACACTGAAGCTTTCTTT. As protein: CASRAQGRNTEAFF. The chain uses TRBV6-1 and TRBJ1-1; maybe TRBD1 (6 bases). The germline gives CDR1 MNHNS, CDR2 SASEGT. V was clipped by 6 bases and J by 1 base, with 12 bases between them. This CDR3 spans 14 amino acids.

This clonotype was detected a few times. This chain connects TRBV19 to TRBJ1-2, with TRBD1 as a possible D gene (5 bases). The germline V gene encodes CDR1 LNHDA and CDR2 SQIVND (reference sequence). The CDR3 has 15 residues. V lost 6 bases and J lost 6, with 20 bases in between. The CDR3 sequence: CASRLDRFGGDGYTF. The CDR3 DNA reads TGTGCCAGTAGGTTAGACAGATTCGGGGGTGATGGCTACACCTTC.

The rearrangement links TRBV7-2 to TRBJ2-7; TRBD1 might be the D (5 bases). This CDR3 spans 16 amino acids. V dropped 5 bases and J dropped 3 bases, with 20 bases sitting between them. Germline lookup yields CDR1 SGHTA and CDR2 FQGNSA. CDR3 in amino acids: CASSPEGVKGYYEQYF. The CDR3 region has the DNA TGTGCCAGCAGCCCCGAAGGGGTGAAGGGCTACTACGAGCAGTACTTC.